This is a list of T cell receptor beta chains from one sample in a study of cytotoxic CD8 clonotypes in ibrutinib-treated CLL. Clones were sequenced by immunoSEQ multiplex PCR, and TCRdb holds only the in-frame ones, with some missing. The data show about 50,000 clones, with 45% to 60% seen just once and 28% held by the top ten. Sequenced material: PBMCs, taken after 24 months of ibrutinib treatment. These receptors were obtained from a human donor with chronic lymphocytic leukemia. Each CDR3 is given with its conserved first and last residue. D genes are given only for firm matches. Some rows mark clone size as missing; the rest say once, few, many or name a class of expanded clone.

TRBV7-6,NA,NA,TRBJ2-5,TGTGCCAGCAGTTCTACTGCGGGCGAGACCCAGTACTTC,CASSSTAGETQYF
TRBV5-5,NA,NA,TRBJ2-3,TGTGCCAGCAGCTTGGCCAGGGAAGATACGCAGTATTTT,CASSLAREDTQYF
TRBV5-1,TRBD1,NA,TRBJ1-6,TGCGCCAGCAGGGAACAGGGGTCGAATTCACCCCTCCACTTT,CASREQGSNSPLHF
TRBV6-6,TRBD1,NA,TRBJ1-1,TGTGCCAGCAGCAACGGACAGGGAAGAACTGAAGCTTTCTTT,CASSNGQGRTEAFF
TRBV5-1,NA,NA,TRBJ2-2,TGCGCCAGCAGCTTGGACTTTGTCGGCGGGGAGCTGTTTTTT,CASSLDFVGGELFF
TRBV5-6,TRBD1,NA,TRBJ2-3,TGTGCCAGCAGCTTGGGCGACAGGGGGTTGGATACGCAGTATTTT,CASSLGDRGLDTQYF
TRBV7-6,TRBD1,NA,TRBJ2-1,TGTGCCAGCACCCTTCAGGGGGACGGTGTAGGTGAGCAGTTCTTC,CASTLQGDGVGEQFF
TRBV6-5,NA,NA,TRBJ1-1,TGTGCCAGCAGTTACCTTGGCGCGGACACTGAAGCTTTCTTT,CASSYLGADTEAFF
TRBV5-4,NA,NA,TRBJ2-3,TGTGCCAGCAGCCTCGGGGCGGGAAACACAGATACGCAGTATTTT,CASSLGAGNTDTQYF
TRBV27,NA,NA,TRBJ1-6,TGTGCCAGCAGGGACGGGGGGGGCATTGCACCCCTCCACTTT,CASRDGGGIAPLHF
TRBV27,TRBD2,few,TRBJ2-1,TGTGCCAGCAGTTTAGGACTAGCGGGGAACAATGAGCAGTTCTTC,CASSLGLAGNNEQFF
TRBV7-9,TRBD1,NA,TRBJ2-2,TGTGCCAGCAGCGCCGGGACAGGGAAGACCGGGGAGCTGTTTTTT,CASSAGTGKTGELFF
TRBV6-5,NA,NA,TRBJ1-2,TGTGCCAGCAGTTACGGGGACCCACTCATTCACTATGGCTACACCTTC,CASSYGDPLIHYGYTF
TRBV20-1,NA,once,TRBJ1-3,TGCAGTGTTGAGTCTGGAAACACCATATATTTT,CSVESGNTIYF
TRBV19,TRBD1,many,TRBJ2-4,TGTGCCAGTAGTGGACAACAGGGGGTAGCCAAAAACATTCAGTACTTC,CASSGQQGVAKNIQYF
TRBV5-1,TRBD1,NA,TRBJ1-2,TGCGCCAGCAGCTTATCAACCTCGACAGGGGGTATTGGCTACACCTTC,CASSLSTSTGGIGYTF
TRBV5-1,NA,few,TRBJ2-7,TGCGCCAGCTCCCCCGGGGCATCCACTTCCTACGAGCAGTACTTC,CASSPGASTSYEQYF
TRBV19,NA,NA,TRBJ1-5,TGTGCCAGTAGTATTAGTCCCAGGGGCAATCAGCCCCAGCATTTT,CASSISPRGNQPQHF
TRBV6-5,NA,NA,TRBJ1-6,TGTGCCAGCAGTTACTCGAGACAGACCTATAATTCACCCCTCCACTTT,CASSYSRQTYNSPLHF
TRBV19,TRBD1,NA,TRBJ1-4,TGTGCCAGTAGTATGACAGGGGCCGAAGAAAAACTGTTTTTT,CASSMTGAEEKLFF
TRBV5-1,NA,many,TRBJ2-7,TGCGCCAGCAGCGTCGATCGGGCCGAGCAGTACTTC,CASSVDRAEQYF
TRBV12-5,TRBD1,NA,TRBJ1-4,TGTGCTAGCAAACCGGGACAGGGACTTCTTTCGCCCCCACTGTTTTTT,CASKPGQGLLSPPLFF
TRBV5-1,NA,NA,TRBJ2-3,TGCGCCAGCAGCTCTCAACTCATACGCACAGATACGCAGTATTTT,CASSSQLIRTDTQYF
TRBV6-1,NA,many,TRBJ1-2,TGTGCCAGCATCCCTTCGGGGTTGACATATGGCTACACCTTC,CASIPSGLTYGYTF
TRBV5-5,NA,once,TRBJ1-5,TGTGCCAGCAGCTTAGGGGGTGCGAGTCAGCCCCAGCATTTT,CASSLGGASQPQHF
TRBV5-1,NA,NA,TRBJ1-1,TGCGCCAGCAGCTTGGGGACGACTTGGGGAATGAACACTGAAGCTTTCTTT,CASSLGTTWGMNTEAFF
TRBV11-1,NA,NA,TRBJ2-5,TGTGCCAGCAGCTTCGGTGAGACCCAGTACTTC,CASSFGETQYF
TRBV29-1,TRBD1,NA,TRBJ2-7,TGCAGCGTTGAAGATTCGTGGGGGACAGGGTTCCACGAGCAGTACTTC,CSVEDSWGTGFHEQYF
TRBV5-5,NA,NA,TRBJ2-3,TGTGCCAGCGCCGTGGACAGTTTGGCCACAGATACGCAGTATTTT,CASAVDSLATDTQYF
TRBV6-1,NA,NA,TRBJ1-5,TGTGCCAGCAGTGCGGTCAACATGCAGCCCCAGCATTTT,CASSAVNMQPQHF
TRBV29-1,NA,few,TRBJ1-2,TGCAGCGTTGAAGGGGGGTTTGGTTATGGCTACACCTTC,CSVEGGFGYGYTF